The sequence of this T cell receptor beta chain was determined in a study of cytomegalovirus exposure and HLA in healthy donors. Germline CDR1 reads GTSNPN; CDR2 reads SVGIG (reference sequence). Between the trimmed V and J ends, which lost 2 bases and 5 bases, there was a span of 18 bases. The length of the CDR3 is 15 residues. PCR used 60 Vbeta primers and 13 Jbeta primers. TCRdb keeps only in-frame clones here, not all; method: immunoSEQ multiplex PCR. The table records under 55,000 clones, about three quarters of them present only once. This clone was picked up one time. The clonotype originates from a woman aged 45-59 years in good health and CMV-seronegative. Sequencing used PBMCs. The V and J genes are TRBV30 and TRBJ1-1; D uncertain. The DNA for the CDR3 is TGTGCCTGGAGTTCGGGAAAGGGCGTCCGGACTGAAGCTTTCTTT. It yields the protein CAWSSGKGVRTEAFF.